The subject of this entry is one T cell receptor beta chain. Its antigen is unknown. Nothing much larger sits one base from this clone, and base qualities are not available. This entry comes from a study of cytomegalovirus exposure and HLA in healthy donors listed by TCRdb under 2017. Describing the broader study: According to an earlier analysis of 587 of the donors, some 180 million T cells yielded some 120 million unique TCR beta sequences and 250 to 350 Gb of sequence data. An earlier analysis of roughly 580 of the donors used high-throughput TCR beta sequencing to judge whether each TCR beta V gene segment behaved as functional or pseudogenic. A later analysis re-analyzed previously published TCR beta repertoires from 650 to 800 donors and added high-resolution HLA genotyping to study TCR occurrence patterns. Because of strong linkage in the cohort, a few DR-DQ haplotypes were treated as single units for association and clustering. Genome-wide SNP genotypes for about 65% of the 666 donors were used in a later genetic analysis, which treated that subset as a discovery cohort. Along with the approximately 650-subject first cohort, a separate validation cohort of over a hundred different subjects was used. Alongside the repertoire data, information on donor age, sex, ethnicity and CMV serostatus was compiled. All discovery cohort repertoires had been generated on a single sequencing platform. In the later analysis, no new phenotypic data were used to find candidate immune exposures; instead, reliance was placed on TCR beta sequences and their occurrence across donors. The study aimed to test whether signatures of past pathogen exposure could be identified by cataloging public T cell receptors. Across about 370 genotyped donors of the cohort, an average of about 200,000 unique TCR beta nucleotide sequences per donor were sequenced, and roughly 20% of those sequences were non-productive. Of the 300 to 500 genotyped donors, 81% were placed in the genetic ancestry cluster associated with self-reported Caucasian donors. Both class I and class II loci were covered by HLA typing, at four-digit resolution. The study profiled the T cell repertoires of 500 to 800 subjects by immunosequencing and related them to cytomegalovirus serostatus. About 310 gigabases of sequencing data and approximately 84 million unique TCR sequences were included in an early release covering about 700 HLA-typed donors. Typing coverage differed by locus: A, B, C, DRB1 and DQB1 were typed in roughly 620-640 donors, DQA1 in about 510, DPA1 in approximately 600, and DPB1 in around 490. The study combined high-throughput TCR immunosequencing, statistical association of individual TCRs with disease status, and machine learning to predict cytomegalovirus infection status. Points the paper makes about the study in general: This cohort had only TCR beta chains sequenced, and the lack of alpha or paired-chain data limited which features could be detected. In the study, approximately 160 TCR beta chains were listed as associated with cytomegalovirus. In a later analysis, over 15,000 TCR beta sequences were associated with specific HLA alleles at a false discovery rate of 0.05. Broadly in line with IMGT annotations, most TCR beta V segments showed up in productive rearrangements about 90% or about 30% of the time in an earlier analysis of approximately 600 of the donors. A cluster of highly shared sequence variants was judged likely to be a technical artifact of the sequencing pipeline. Linkage disequilibrium might explain the correlated functional status among segregating V segments, but an unknown experimental factor could not be ruled out. HLA typing was unavailable for some donors at each locus, so association tests used only the typed subset. For the cohort, immune exposure information was limited to CMV serostatus. Compared with equally common non-associated chains, HLA-associated TCR beta chains in a later analysis were more clonally expanded and had lower generation probabilities. According to a later analysis, TCR association rates differed among HLA loci, with DRB1 alleles showing the most associated TCRs and HLA-C alleles showing the fewest. Most TCR sequences were observed very rarely across donors, whereas some public TCRs were present in many individuals. The 87-base-pair reads could not distinguish some IMGT-functional V segments, including TRBV6-2 and TRBV6-3, so those segments were excluded. A later genetic analysis associated a missense DCLRE1C variant with V-gene and J-gene trimming of TCR beta chains, and an independent cohort replicated the association. According to a later analysis, most CMV-associated TCR beta chains appeared to be HLA-restricted, and the HLA associations seemed to be driven largely by CMV exposure. A few of the identified cytomegalovirus-associated TCR beta chains were confirmed in vitro to be specific for cytomegalovirus antigens. In a later analysis, several top co-occurrence clusters were reported to appear linked to parvovirus B19, influenza, CMV and Epstein-Barr virus. The authors suggested that the approach could potentially be extended to other disease states and immunological phenotypes. A further reported finding was that TCR beta sequences accurately predicted the HLA-A and HLA-B alleles for most subjects in the first cohort. Strong co-occurrence of HLA alleles, especially DR and DQ, made assigning TCR associations to individual alleles difficult. Because counts were too low, more than 15 rarely observed V segments, including chromosome 9 orphons, were excluded from the earlier analysis of fewer than 650 of the donors. Sequencing depth was assumed to be roughly uniform across donors in the presence/absence analyses, though that assumption may not hold. In a later genetic analysis, fewer N-insertions in productive TCRs were reported among donors in an Asian-associated ancestry cluster than the roughly 640-donor mean. Cytomegalovirus status was reported to be diagnosed by the classifier with high specificity and sensitivity in both the original and validation cohorts.

From a lookup of the germline V gene (reference sequence), CDR1 and CDR2 are LNHNV and YYDKDF. Taken from cysteine to phenylalanine, the CDR3 has 15 residues. Only CDR3 DNA remains: 45 bases, in frame from the first base. The germline V end is reduced by 3 bases and the J end by 4 bases; junction bases left unmatched: 7. The library was made by the immunoSEQ multiplex PCR assay. The multiplex PCR relied on a mix of 60 forward primers for TCR Vbeta segments and 13 reverse primers for TCR Jbeta segments. Amplification of the CDR3 region of rearranged TCR beta genes was performed with a multiplex PCR assay on genomic DNA. The amplified TCR beta libraries were sequenced on the Illumina HiSeq System as 87-base-pair reads. Per the authors' processing: In a later analysis, roughly 80 million unique TCR beta chains were counted across the roughly 610 repertoires, and approximately 11 million of these chains were shared by at least two donors. To remove PCR and sequencing errors, raw reads were error-corrected and collapsed into unique sequences using a nearest-neighbor algorithm that merged closely related sequences. To assign V, D and J gene segments, CDR3 sequences were aligned to IMGT reference sequences. For a sequence to be retained, a match of at least six nucleotides to both a V gene segment and a J gene segment was required. Rearrangements were classified as productive when the CDR3 lacked stop codons and remained in frame with V and J, and all other rearrangements were classified as non-productive. Following IMGT convention, CDR3 was defined as the stretch from the second conserved V-encoded cysteine up to the conserved J-encoded phenylalanine. In an earlier analysis of more than 550 of the donors, sequences lacking an unambiguous match to a single V gene segment were excluded. An earlier analysis of approximately 590 of the donors called V segments functional above 56.7% productive rearrangements and segregating when the between-donor standard deviation exceeded 5%. To diagnose cytomegalovirus status from the catalog of TCR beta chain sequences, a statistical classification framework was built. In a later analysis, V and J genes were assigned by comparing TCR nucleotide sequences against IMGT/GENE-DB human TR gene sequences. In a later analysis, CDR3 sequences and most-parsimonious VDJ recombination scenarios were assigned using the TCRdist pipeline. In a later analysis, each TCR beta chain was defined by its CDR3 amino acid sequence together with its V-gene family, and reads lacking a unique V-gene family were excluded. As a way to deal with suspected cross-contamination and a sequencing artifact, a later analysis dropped 592 nucleotide sequences that were highly shared and had low generation probability. For each public chain, a later analysis derived a clonal expansion index from normalized ranks of inferred template counts within each repertoire. In a later analysis, generation probabilities were computed using a VDJ recombination model fitted to out-of-frame rearrangements, and the results were checked against IGoR. In a later analysis, TCR-TCR, TCR-HLA and TCR-CMV co-occurrence was scored with hypergeometric tests, and a repertoire-size bias correction was applied to TCR pairs. False discovery rates were estimated in a later analysis by permuting HLA or CMV assignments 20 times. In a later analysis, co-occurring TCRs were grouped with DBSCAN, and TCRdist sequence similarity was added when clustering was performed within HLA-allele-positive subsets. Repertoires with fewer than 30,000 or more than 120,000 public chains were left out of co-occurrence clustering, as were several repertoires with anomalous nucleotide sharing. Imported from immuneACCESS, the table was reduced by TCRdb to in-frame sequences with V and J called. These copies leave out some clones; in studies compared against another copy, an unresolved V gene accounts for under half, and the cause of the remainder is not known. The D gene and trimming were derived from the DNA, and the V and J assignments and clone size from that table. The sample yields roughly 120,000 clones; 77% were counted once. Around 13% of the sample is held by the ten biggest clonotypes.

The cohort comprised some 700 healthy bone marrow donors. At the time of sampling, every cohort member was nominally healthy, though immune exposures that went unrecorded were likely present. The donor was CMV seropositive and was included in the group of almost 300 seropositive cohort members. Every donor gave a peripheral blood sample, and the peripheral blood mononuclear cells from that sample were used for TCR beta sequencing. The Qiagen DNeasy Blood Extraction Kit was used to extract genomic DNA from the blood cell samples. This TCR was recovered from a woman aged 40-49 years in good health and CMV-seropositive. The source material was PBMCs. This sequence uses TRBV15 and TRBJ1-1; 8 central nucleotides agree with TRBD1. This receptor carries the CDR3 CATSRGRGRFTEAFF. The bases read TGTGCCACCAGCAGGGGCAGGGGGCGGTTCACTGAAGCTTTCTTT. With all but the CDR3 taken from the reference TRBV15 and TRBJ1-1 genes, the full variable domain is: DAMVIQNPRYQVTQFGKPVTLSCSQTLNHNVMYWYQQKSSQAPKLLFHYYDKDFNNEADTPDNFQSRRPNTSFCFLDIRSPGLGDTAMYLCATSRGRGRFTEAFFGQGTRLTVV.